The next 19 T cell receptor beta chains were all read from a single sample in a study of blood T cells in healthy people across ages. The second PCR ran about 6 to 12 cycles with a sample-barcoded 5' primer and J-beta primers. TCRdb ran MiXCR on the 5' RACE reads and lists one entry per CDR3 protein. The sample carries around 750,000 distinct CDR3 sequences, about 48% recorded once. The sequencing sample was made of blood. These receptors all stem from a man aged 80 or over in good health.

This clonotype was observed a handful of times. This rearrangement joins TRBV9 to TRBJ2-3; D unclear. The CDR3 is 12 amino acids. V lost 0 bases and J 5 bases, leaving 4 bases between the germline ends. The germline CDR1 and CDR2 sequences are SGDLS and YYNGEE. CDR3 amino acids: CASSVVEDTQYF. CDR3 sequence (DNA): TGTGCCAGCAGCGTAGTTGAAGATACGCAGTATTTT.

Only a few counts were recorded for this clonotype. The V call is TRBV28, the J call TRBJ2-3, with D uncertain. The CDR3 covers 14 residues. V gave up 3 bases and J gave up 8 bases, with 15 bases separating them. Germline V gene lookup returns CDR1 MDHEN and CDR2 SYDVKM. The CDR3 here is CASSFRLAARTQYF. CDR3 sequence (DNA): TGTGCCAGCAGTTTTCGGTTGGCCGCACGTACGCAGTATTTT.

This clonotype was seen a few times. The rearrangement joins TRBV9 to TRBJ2-1; 8 nucleotides align to TRBD2. Germline CDR1 reads SGDLS; CDR2 reads YYNGEE. The CDR3 has 16 residues. The junction had 10 bases not matched to a gene; V was cut back by 4 bases and J by 4 bases. CDR3 in DNA: TGTGCCAGCAGCCCCTCCAACGGGAGGGGTTACAATGAGCAGTTCTTC. Translation: CASSPSNGRGYNEQFF.

The J gene is TRBJ2-1, the V gene TRBV20-1, with 8 bases that match TRBD2. Germline V gene lookup returns CDR1 DFQATT and CDR2 SNEGSKA (reference sequence). V lost 2 bases and J lost 2; bases outside the gene matches: 5. The CDR3 loop spans 15 amino acids. DNA of the CDR3: TGCAGTGCTAGATCCTCTAGCGGGCCCTACAATGAGCAGTTCTTC. Translating it yields CSARSSSGPYNEQFF.

This clonotype was counted only a few times. The gene calls are TRBV20-1 and TRBJ2-4; 9 bases line up with TRBD2. CDR1 is DFQATT and CDR2 is SNEGSKA in the germline V gene (reference sequence). V was pared by 1 base and J by 13 bases, with 8 bases of the junction left unmatched. CDR3 length equals 13 residues. The CDR3 region has the DNA TGCAGTGCTAGAGGCGGGAGGGCCGCTGAGCAGTACTTC. Its protein product is CSARGGRAAEQYF.

The rearrangement uses TRBV9 and TRBJ2-6; TRBD1 might be the D (6 bases). This CDR3 contains 13 residues. Germline loops: CDR1 SGDLS, CDR2 YYNGEE. V was trimmed by 6 bases and J by 10 bases, leaving 14 bases between them. Here the CDR3 reads CASTQGNKNVLTF. The CDR3 DNA reads as TGTGCCAGCACCCAGGGGAACAAGAACGTCCTGACTTTC.

The chain employs TRBV20-1 and TRBJ2-5, with D uncertain. TRBJ2-1 explains the end of the DNA better; the J call may be wrong. This CDR3 contains 12 residues. Germline CDR1 DFQATT, CDR2 SNEGSKA (reference sequence). This CDR3 is CSANNPPETQFF. CDR3 bases: TGCAGTGCCAATAATCCCCCCGAGACCCAGTTCTTC.

V is TRBV20-1 and J is TRBJ2-1; 12 bases are a match to TRBD2. This CDR3 spans 15 amino acids. Trimming at V came to 4 bases and at J to 6 bases, leaving 7 bases not matched to a gene. CDR1 and CDR2 (germline): DFQATT, SNEGSKA (reference sequence). DNA for the CDR3: TGCAGTGCTAAAAGACTAGCGGGAGTCGGCAATGAGCAGTTCTTC. It codes for CSAKRLAGVGNEQFF.

The V and J genes are TRBV29-1 and TRBJ1-2; D not resolved. The CDR3 sequence is 14 residues long. Trimming pared 4 bases from V and 4 bases from J, leaving 16 bases between. Germline lookup yields CDR1 SQVTM and CDR2 ANQGSEA. CDR3 in amino acids: CSVVVTRGGYGYTF. The CDR3 nucleotides read TGCAGCGTTGTGGTCACCCGGGGAGGCTATGGCTACACCTTC.

The V call is TRBV10-3, the J call TRBJ2-7; D might be TRBD1 (6 bases). V shed 6 bases and J shed 0 bases, with 27 bases lying between them. Germline V gene lookup returns CDR1 ENHRY and CDR2 SYGVKD. The CDR3 loop spans 19 amino acids. CDR3 region: CAISADPGQRTTISYEQYF. The DNA for the CDR3 is TGTGCCATCAGCGCCGATCCTGGACAGCGGACGACTATCTCCTACGAGCAGTACTTC.

The chain couples TRBV18 to TRBJ2-3; D may be TRBD2 (5 bases). This CDR3 region has 16 residues. Trimming stripped 1 base from V and 3 bases from J, with 14 bases between. The germline gives CDR1 KGHSH, CDR2 LQKENI. The CDR3 DNA follows: TGTGCCAGCTCACCACATTGGGGAGTTCCTACAGATACGCAGTATTTT. Amino acid sequence: CASSPHWGVPTDTQYF.

The chain combines TRBV4-1 with TRBJ2-2; 7 bases align to TRBD1. Germline loops: CDR1 MGHRA, CDR2 YSYEKL. Germline trimming cut 4 bases from V and 2 bases from J; bases unmatched to any gene: 13. The CDR3 is 18 residues long. The CDR3 DNA sequence: TGCGCCAGCAGCCTCCAGCTTACCGGGACAGTCAACACCGGGGAGCTGTTTTTT. Its translation is CASSLQLTGTVNTGELFF.

This chain connects TRBV4-1 to TRBJ2-1; a weak D match, TRBD1 (6 bases). The CDR3 loop spans 14 amino acids. V was clipped by 2 bases and J by 6 bases, with 11 bases between them. Germline CDR1 MGHRA, CDR2 YSYEKL. The CDR3 sequence: CASSQIGTLNEQFF. The CDR3 bases are TGCGCCAGCAGCCAAATAGGGACACTCAATGAGCAGTTCTTC.

This clonotype was observed at least ten times. The chain joins TRBV7-2 to TRBJ2-3; D remains ambiguous. The germline V gene encodes CDR1 SGHTA and CDR2 FQGNSA. V was clipped by 0 bases and J by 2 bases, with 6 bases between them. The CDR3 length is 14 residues. Written as DNA, the CDR3 is TGTGCCAGCAGCTTAGCTGGCCCCACAGATACGCAGTATTTT. As protein: CASSLAGPTDTQYF.

The CDR3 DNA is TGTGCCAGCAGCTTGCCTAGCGCGCTCTACAATGAGCAGTACTTC. This encodes CASSLPSALYNEQYF. This chain uses TRBV7-8 with TRBJ2-5; weak D call: TRBD2 (6 bases). The CDR3 spans 15 residues. CDR1 is SGHVS and CDR2 is FQNEAQ in the germline V gene. Between the trimmed V and J ends, which lost 3 bases and 11 bases, there was a span of 22 bases.

This clonotype has a handful of counts. The V gene is TRBV29-1, the J gene TRBJ2-1; TRBD2 matches at 14 bases. The CDR3 covers 16 residues. CDR1 is SQVTM, CDR2 ANQGSEA, per germline. V was pared by 7 bases and J by 7 bases, with 12 bases of the junction left unmatched. The CDR3 nucleotides are TGCAGCGCCAGAGGGACTAGCGGGAGTAGTGGTAATGAGCAGTTCTTC. Protein product: CSARGTSGSSGNEQFF.

The chain recombines TRBV9 with TRBJ2-5; possible D gene TRBD1, 5 bases. CDR3 length: 14 amino acids. The germline V gene encodes CDR1 SGDLS and CDR2 YYNGEE. The V end was cut by 0 bases, the J end by 1 base, with 7 bases between. The CDR3 coding sequence is TGTGCCAGCAGCGTAGGCCAGGGCCAAGAGACCCAGTACTTC. This sequence encodes CASSVGQGQETQYF.

This clonotype showed up just once. The chain employs TRBV18 and TRBJ2-3; D not resolved. The CDR3 is made up of 16 amino acids. Per the germline V gene, CDR1 is KGHSH and CDR2 is LQKENI. V gave up 5 bases and J gave up 0 bases, with 15 bases separating them. CDR3 loop: CASSSMALTSTDTQYF. The CDR3 nucleotides are TGTGCCAGCTCATCGATGGCCTTGACTAGCACAGATACGCAGTATTTT.

The rearrangement links TRBV20-1 to TRBJ2-5; 7 bases match TRBD2. The length of the CDR3 is 18 residues. Germline V gene lookup returns CDR1 DFQATT and CDR2 SNEGSKA (reference sequence). J gave up 2 bases and V 1 base, and 16 bases lay outside the gene matches. CDR3 residues: CSARGSGLHHLIQETQYF. The CDR3 nucleotides read TGCAGTGCTAGAGGTTCGGGACTACACCATCTCATACAAGAGACCCAGTACTTC.